Listed here are 7 T cell receptor beta chains from one sample, sequenced in a study of OX40 agonist ivuxolimab in advanced cancers. Clones were sequenced by immunoSEQ multiplex PCR, and TCRdb holds only the in-frame ones, with some missing. This sample has around 140,000 clones, with 85% to 95% found just once. Specimen: CD4+ or CD8+ T cells sorted from blood, collected in a trial of the OX40 agonist ivuxolimab. These receptors were collected from an adult with an advanced solid tumor such as melanoma, head and neck, liver or kidney cancer.

The chain recombines TRBV9 with TRBJ2-1, with 12 bases identical to TRBD2. The CDR3 consists of 19 residues. With 1 base clipped from V and 9 bases from J, the junction kept 17 bases outside the gene matches. Germline loops: CDR1 SGDLS, CDR2 YYNGEE. The CDR3 DNA reads as TGTGCCAGCAGCGTATGGACAGGGGTTTCTAGCGGGAGGGCCGCTGAGCAGTTCTTC. This translates into CASSVWTGVSSGRAAEQFF.

The V call is TRBV6-4, the J call TRBJ1-3, with TRBD1 matching over 12 bases. This CDR3 is built from 18 residues. Trimming took 6 bases from V and 3 from J; bases not matched to a gene: 12. The germline V gene encodes CDR1 MRHNA and CDR2 SNTAGT. The CDR3 DNA reads as TGTGCCAGCAGACCCCGGGACAGGGGGCGTTTGAGTGGAAACACCATATATTTT. Residues: CASRPRDRGRLSGNTIYF.

Only one count was recorded for this clone. The rearrangement joins TRBV28 to TRBJ2-3; 8 bases align to TRBD2. From germline, CDR1 is MDHEN and CDR2 SYDVKM. The junction had 8 bases not matched to a gene; V was cut back by 3 bases and J by 6 bases. This CDR3 contains 15 residues. CDR3 sequence: CASSFSSGSVDTQYF. Written as DNA, the CDR3 is TGTGCCAGCAGTTTTTCCAGCGGGAGTGTGGATACGCAGTATTTT.

This chain joins TRBV5-6 and TRBJ1-2; tentatively, D is TRBD1 (5 bases). This CDR3 region has 16 residues. Germline loops: CDR1 SGHDT, CDR2 YYEEEE. The V end was cut by 0 bases, the J end by 4 bases, with 16 bases between. The CDR3 loop is CASSLGAWEGSYGYTF. For the CDR3, the DNA is TGTGCCAGCAGCTTGGGAGCATGGGAGGGGTCCTATGGCTACACCTTC.

The CDR3, as DNA: TGTGCCAGCAGTCCATCCGGGGGCAAGCGGTGGTATGGCTACACCTTC. Encoded protein: CASSPSGGKRWYGYTF. The chain links TRBV28 to TRBJ1-2; perhaps TRBD1 as D (6 bases). V shed 5 bases and J shed 5 bases, with 21 bases lying between them. The CDR3 loop spans 16 amino acids. Germline V gene lookup returns CDR1 MDHEN and CDR2 SYDVKM.

The chain carries TRBV11-2 and TRBJ1-4; no clear D. The CDR3 is 15 residues long. V gave up 4 bases and J gave up 7 bases, with 16 bases separating them. The germline CDR1 and CDR2 sequences are SGHAT and FQNNGV. The chain's CDR3 is CASSSHDLGGEKLFF. CDR3 bases: TGTGCCAGCAGCTCTCATGACCTTGGCGGTGAAAAACTGTTTTTT.

On this clone: Distinct nucleotide sequences in the sample also encode this CDR3. This chain joins TRBV9 and TRBJ2-5; D unresolved. The ends were cut back, 0 bases at V and 1 base at J, with 4 bases in the middle. The CDR3 spans 13 residues. Germline V gives CDR1 SGDLS, CDR2 YYNGEE. Here the CDR3 reads CASSVAGQETQYF. DNA of the CDR3: TGTGCCAGCAGCGTAGCGGGCCAAGAGACCCAGTACTTC.